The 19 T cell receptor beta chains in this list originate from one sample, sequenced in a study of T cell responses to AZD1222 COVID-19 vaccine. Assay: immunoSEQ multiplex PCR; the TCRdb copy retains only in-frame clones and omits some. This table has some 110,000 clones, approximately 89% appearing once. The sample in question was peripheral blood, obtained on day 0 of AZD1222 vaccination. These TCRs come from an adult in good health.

CDR3 nucleotide sequence: TGTGCCACCAGCAGAGATCTTAACAGGGGGAACAATCAGCCCCAGCATTTT. Translating gives CATSRDLNRGNNQPQHF. The chain is built from TRBV15 and TRBJ1-5, with TRBD1 matching 8 bases. Germline CDR1 and CDR2: LNHNV and YYDKDF (reference sequence). The junction had 7 bases not matched to a gene; V was cut back by 0 bases and J by 3 bases. The CDR3 consists of 17 residues.

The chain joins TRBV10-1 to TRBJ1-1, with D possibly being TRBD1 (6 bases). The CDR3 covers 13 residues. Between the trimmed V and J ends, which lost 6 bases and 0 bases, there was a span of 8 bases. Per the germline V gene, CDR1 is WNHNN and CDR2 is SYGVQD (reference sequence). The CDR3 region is CASRQGLNTEAFF. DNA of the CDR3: TGCGCCAGCAGACAGGGATTGAACACTGAAGCTTTCTTT.

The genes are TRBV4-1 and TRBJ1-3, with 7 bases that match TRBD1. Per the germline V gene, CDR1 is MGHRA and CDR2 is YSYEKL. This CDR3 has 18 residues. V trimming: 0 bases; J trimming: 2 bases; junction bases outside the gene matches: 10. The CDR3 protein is CASSQDPSTGSPGNTIYF. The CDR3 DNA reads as TGCGCCAGCAGCCAAGATCCCTCGACAGGGTCCCCTGGAAACACCATATATTTT.

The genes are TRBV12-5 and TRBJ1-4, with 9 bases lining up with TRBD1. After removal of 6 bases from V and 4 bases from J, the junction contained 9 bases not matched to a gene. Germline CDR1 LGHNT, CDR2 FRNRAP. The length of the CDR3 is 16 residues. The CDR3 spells CASGPTGGGVNEKLFF. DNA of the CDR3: TGTGCTAGTGGCCCCACAGGGGGCGGCGTTAATGAAAAACTGTTTTTT.

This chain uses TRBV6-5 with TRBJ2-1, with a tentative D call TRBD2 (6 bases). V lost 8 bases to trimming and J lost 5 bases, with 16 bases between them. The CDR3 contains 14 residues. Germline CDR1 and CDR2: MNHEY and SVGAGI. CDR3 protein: CASEPGVRHNEQFF. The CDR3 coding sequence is TGTGCCAGCGAGCCGGGGGTCCGGCACAATGAGCAGTTCTTC.

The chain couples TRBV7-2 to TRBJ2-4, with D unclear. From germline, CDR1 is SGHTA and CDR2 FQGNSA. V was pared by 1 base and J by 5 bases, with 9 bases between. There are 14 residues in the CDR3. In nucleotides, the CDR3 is TGTGCCAGCAGCTTAGTTGGCTTCGAAAACATTCAGTACTTC. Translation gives CASSLVGFENIQYF.

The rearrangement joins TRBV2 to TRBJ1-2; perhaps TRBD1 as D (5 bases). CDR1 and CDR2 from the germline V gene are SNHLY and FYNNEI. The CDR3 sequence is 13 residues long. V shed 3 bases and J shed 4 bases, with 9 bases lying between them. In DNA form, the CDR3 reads TGTGCCAGCAGTGAGGGACCGACCTATGGCTACACCTTC. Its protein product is CASSEGPTYGYTF.

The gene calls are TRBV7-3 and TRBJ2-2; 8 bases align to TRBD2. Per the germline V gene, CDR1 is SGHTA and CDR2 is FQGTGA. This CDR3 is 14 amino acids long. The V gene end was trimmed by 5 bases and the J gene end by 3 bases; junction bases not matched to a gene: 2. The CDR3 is CASSPGLDTGELFF. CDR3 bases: TGTGCCAGCAGCCCGGGACTAGACACCGGGGAGCTGTTTTTT.

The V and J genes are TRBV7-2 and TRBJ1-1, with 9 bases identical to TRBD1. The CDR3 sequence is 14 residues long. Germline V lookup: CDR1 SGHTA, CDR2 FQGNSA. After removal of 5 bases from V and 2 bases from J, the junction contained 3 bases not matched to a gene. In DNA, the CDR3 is TGTGCCAGCAGCGAACAGGGGGCAAACACTGAAGCTTTCTTT. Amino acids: CASSEQGANTEAFF.

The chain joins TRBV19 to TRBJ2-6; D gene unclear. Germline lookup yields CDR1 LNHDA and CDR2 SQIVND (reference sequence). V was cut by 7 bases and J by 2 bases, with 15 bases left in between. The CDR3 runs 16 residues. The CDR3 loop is CASTQRRQAGANVLTF. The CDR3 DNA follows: TGTGCCAGTACCCAACGGCGCCAGGCTGGGGCCAACGTCCTGACTTTC.

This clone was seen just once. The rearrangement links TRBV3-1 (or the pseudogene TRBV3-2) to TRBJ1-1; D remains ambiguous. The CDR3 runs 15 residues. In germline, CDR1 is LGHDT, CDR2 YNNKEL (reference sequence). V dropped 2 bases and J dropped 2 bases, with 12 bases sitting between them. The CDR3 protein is CASSQRTQINTEAFF. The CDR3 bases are TGTGCCAGCAGCCAAAGAACACAGATCAACACTGAAGCTTTCTTT.

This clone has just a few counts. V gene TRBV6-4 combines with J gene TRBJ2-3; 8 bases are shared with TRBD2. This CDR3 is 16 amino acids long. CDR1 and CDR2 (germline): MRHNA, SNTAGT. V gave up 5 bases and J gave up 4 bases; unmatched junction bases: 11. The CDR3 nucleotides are TGTGCCAGCAGTTCCGGGACTAGTGGGGGGTCAGATACGCAGTATTTT. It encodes CASSSGTSGGSDTQYF.

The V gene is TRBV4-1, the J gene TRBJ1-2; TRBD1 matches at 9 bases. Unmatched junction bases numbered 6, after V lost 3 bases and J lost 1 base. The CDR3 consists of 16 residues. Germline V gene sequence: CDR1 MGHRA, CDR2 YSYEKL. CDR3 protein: CASSHPDRGSNYGYTF. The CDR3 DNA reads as TGCGCCAGCAGCCACCCGGACAGGGGCAGTAACTATGGCTACACCTTC.

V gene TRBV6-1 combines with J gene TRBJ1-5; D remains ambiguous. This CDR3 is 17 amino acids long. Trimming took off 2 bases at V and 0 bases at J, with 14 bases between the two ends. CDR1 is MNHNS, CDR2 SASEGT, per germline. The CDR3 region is CASSELRALYSNQPQHF. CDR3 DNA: TGTGCCAGCAGTGAACTTAGGGCCCTGTATAGCAATCAGCCCCAGCATTTT.

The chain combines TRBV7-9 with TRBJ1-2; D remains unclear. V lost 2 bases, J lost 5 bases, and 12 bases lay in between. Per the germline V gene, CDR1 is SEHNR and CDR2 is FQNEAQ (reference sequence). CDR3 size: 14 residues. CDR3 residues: CASSLRTTTYGYTF. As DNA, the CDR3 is TGTGCCAGCAGCTTACGAACGACGACATATGGCTACACCTTC.

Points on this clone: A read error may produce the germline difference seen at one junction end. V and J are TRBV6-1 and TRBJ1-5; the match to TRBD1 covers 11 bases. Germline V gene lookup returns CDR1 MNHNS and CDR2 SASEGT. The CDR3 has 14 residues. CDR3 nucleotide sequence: TGTGCCAGCTGTGAGGACAGGGGGCTTCAGCCCCAGCATTTT. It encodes CASCEDRGLQPQHF.

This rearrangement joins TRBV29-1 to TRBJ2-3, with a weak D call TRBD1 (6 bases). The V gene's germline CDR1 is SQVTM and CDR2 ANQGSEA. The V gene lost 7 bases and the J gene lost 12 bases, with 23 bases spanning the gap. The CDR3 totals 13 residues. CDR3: CSGRRGKPNPQYF. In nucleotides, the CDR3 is TGCAGCGGGCGCAGGGGCAAACCTAATCCCCAGTATTTT.

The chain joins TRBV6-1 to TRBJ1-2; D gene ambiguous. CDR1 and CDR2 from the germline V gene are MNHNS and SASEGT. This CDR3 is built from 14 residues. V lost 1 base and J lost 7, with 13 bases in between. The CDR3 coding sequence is TGTGCCAGCAGTGAAGATCCGATGAACGCTGGCTACACCTTC. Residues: CASSEDPMNAGYTF.

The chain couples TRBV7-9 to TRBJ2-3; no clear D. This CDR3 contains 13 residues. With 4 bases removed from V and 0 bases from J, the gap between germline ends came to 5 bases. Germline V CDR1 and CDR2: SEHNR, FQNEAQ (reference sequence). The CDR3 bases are TGTGCCAGCAGCTCCACAAGCACAGATACGCAGTATTTT. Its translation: CASSSTSTDTQYF.